These T cell receptor beta chains were read from a single sample in a study of blood T cells in healthy people across ages. TCRdb reprocessed the 5' RACE reads via MiXCR and lists one record per CDR3 protein. The sample lists 700,000 to 800,000 distinct CDR3 sequences; about 40% were seen once. The sample comprised blood. The receptors derive from a woman between 55 and 75 years old in good health. The CDR3 runs from the conserved cysteine through the conserved F or W. A D gene is named only where the DNA matches it firmly. Rows give clone size only sometimes, using once, few, many, or a class for an expanded clone.

j_gene,d_gene,abundance,v_gene,CDR3aa,CDR3nt
TRBJ2-2,NA,few,TRBV25-1,CASSPPGTRNTGELFF,TGTGCCAGCAGTCCCCCAGGGACAAGGAACACCGGGGAGCTGTTTTTT
TRBJ2-7,TRBD2,NA,TRBV14,CASSQVLGGRAPYEQYF,TGTGCCAGCAGCCAAGTACTTGGTGGGAGGGCCCCCTACGAGCAGTACTTC
TRBJ2-1,NA,NA,TRBV13,CASSLTGGRDHEQFF,TGTGCCAGCAGCTTAACCGGGGGGCGGGACCATGAGCAGTTCTTC
TRBJ1-5,NA,NA,TRBV3-1,CASSQDLGTVQPQHF,TGTGCCAGCAGCCAAGATCTAGGGACGGTTCAGCCCCAGCATTTT
TRBJ1-4,NA,NA,TRBV12-3/TRBV12-4,CASSTRGANEKLFF,TGTGCCAGCAGCACCCGGGGTGCTAATGAAAAACTGTTTTTT
TRBJ2-1,NA,NA,TRBV4-3,CASSQVQLGSYNEQFF,TGCGCCAGCAGCCAAGTTCAGCTGGGTTCCTACAATGAGCAGTTCTTC
TRBJ2-7,NA,NA,TRBV18,CASSPPGQQYERYF,TGTGCCAGCTCACCACCAGGACAACAATACGAGCGGTACTTC
TRBJ2-7,NA,NA,TRBV5-1,CASRTDTRGDNEQYF,TGCGCCAGCAGGACAGATACTAGGGGTGACAATGAGCAGTACTTC
TRBJ1-2,TRBD1,once,TRBV7-3,CASSSLVEGANGYTF,TGTGCCAGCAGTAGCCTGGTGGAGGGGGCCAATGGCTACACCTTC
TRBJ2-7,NA,many,TRBV29-1,CSVEGVGSPYEQYF,TGCAGCGTTGAGGGTGTGGGTTCACCCTACGAGCAGTACTTC
TRBJ1-1,NA,NA,TRBV29-1,CSVLGRMNTEAFF,TGCAGCGTTTTAGGCAGGATGAACACTGAAGCTTTCTTT
TRBJ2-5,NA,NA,TRBV6-1,CASSERGLGFQETQYF,TGTGCCAGCAGTGAACGGGGACTGGGTTTCCAAGAGACCCAGTACTTC
TRBJ2-1,NA,NA,TRBV7-3,CASSLGVAEQFF,TGTGCCAGCAGCTTAGGGGTGGCAGAGCAGTTCTTC
TRBJ2-3,TRBD1,NA,TRBV3-1,CASSAQADRGGPWQYF,TGTGCCAGCAGCGCCCAGGCGGACAGGGGCGGCCCATGGCAGTATTTT
TRBJ2-1,NA,many,TRBV18,CASSPTGPEQFF,TGTGCCAGCTCACCTACAGGCCCTGAGCAGTTCTTC
TRBJ1-4,NA,NA,TRBV25-1,CASSEYGENAWSCYEKLFF,TGTGCCAGCAGTGAATATGGGGAGAATGCGTGGAGTTGCTATGAAAAACTGTTTTTT
TRBJ2-7,TRBD1,NA,TRBV5-1,CASRTGPTSSYNEQYF,TGCGCCAGCAGGACAGGGCCTACATCCTCCTACAATGAGCAGTACTTC
TRBJ1-1,TRBD1,many,TRBV2,CASRDRGTEAFF,TGTGCCAGCAGGGACAGGGGCACTGAAGCTTTCTTT
TRBJ2-3,TRBD1,NA,TRBV30,CAWTGTGYTDTLYF,TGTGCCTGGACCGGGACAGGGTACACAGATACGCTGTATTTT
TRBJ2-7,NA,NA,TRBV20-1,CSAASLQSSPSYEQYF,TGCAGTGCTGCGAGCCTCCAAAGTTCCCCCTCCTACGAGCAATACTTC
TRBJ1-4,NA,NA,TRBV12-3/TRBV12-4,CASSFDPGTNEKLFF,TGTGCCAGCAGTTTTGACCCGGGGACTAATGAAAAACTGTTTTTT
TRBJ2-2,NA,NA,TRBV11-1,CASSLRPAANTGELFF,TGTGCCAGCAGCTTAAGGCCAGCTGCGAACACCGGGGAGCTGTTTTTT
TRBJ2-5,TRBD2,once,TRBV20-1,CSARMTSGRGETQYF,TGCAGTGCTAGAATGACTAGCGGGAGGGGGGAGACCCAGTACTTC
TRBJ2-5,TRBD1,NA,TRBV7-8,CVSSYRTGGRYF,TGTGTCAGCAGCTACCGGACAGGGGGTAGGTACTTC
TRBJ2-7,NA,NA,TRBV20-1,CSAHNSGSSYEQYF,TGCAGTGCCCATAATAGCGGATCCTCCTACGAGCAGTACTTC
TRBJ2-1,TRBD2,NA,TRBV3-1,CASSQIRSGIYNEQFF,TGTGCCAGCAGCCAAATCCGAAGCGGGATTTACAATGAGCAGTTCTTC
TRBJ1-4,TRBD1,few,TRBV7-2,CASSPGQGRDEKLFF,TGTGCCAGCAGCCCCGGACAGGGGAGGGATGAAAAACTGTTTTTT
TRBJ2-1,TRBD2,few,TRBV6-5,CASSYLRLAGNNEQFF,TGTGCCAGCAGTTACTTGCGGCTAGCGGGTAACAATGAGCAGTTCTTC
TRBJ2-3,NA,NA,TRBV12-3/TRBV12-4,CVSSPGGLDTQSF,TGTGTCAGCAGTCCGGGGGGCCTAGATACGCAGTCTTTT
TRBJ2-2,NA,NA,TRBV6-6,CASRTGAHTGELFF,TGTGCCAGCAGGACGGGGGCCCACACCGGGGAGCTGTTTTTT
TRBJ2-7,NA,NA,TRBV4-1,CASTGGTAPPEQYF,TGCGCCAGCACCGGGGGGACAGCCCCCCCCGAGCAGTACTTC
TRBJ2-7,NA,NA,TRBV12-3/TRBV12-4,CASSFLGAYEQYF,TGTGCCAGCAGTTTCCTGGGGGCCTACGAGCAGTACTTC
TRBJ2-4,TRBD2,many,TRBV20-1,CSAPRGGPKNIQYF,TGCAGTGCTCCCCGGGGGGGCCCCAAAAACATTCAGTACTTC
TRBJ2-3,NA,few,TRBV20-1,CSADRRDTDTQYF,TGCAGTGCGGACCGAAGGGATACAGATACGCAGTATTTT
TRBJ2-5,NA,many,TRBV2,CATEREPEETQYF,TGTGCCACCGAAAGGGAGCCCGAGGAGACCCAGTACTTC
TRBJ1-6,TRBD1,NA,TRBV18,CASLPGQGLLNSPLHF,TGTGCCAGCTTACCCGGACAGGGATTGTTGAATTCACCCCTCCACTTT
TRBJ1-4,NA,NA,TRBV28,CASSLVWGDEKLFF,TGTGCCAGCAGTTTAGTTTGGGGGGACGAAAAACTGTTTTTT
TRBJ2-7,TRBD2,NA,TRBV28,CASRPGRENEQYF,TGTGCCAGCAGGCCCGGGCGGGAGAACGAGCAGTACTTC
TRBJ2-2,NA,few,TRBV29-1,CSVELPLGELFF,TGCAGCGTTGAACTCCCATTGGGGGAGCTGTTTTTT
TRBJ2-1,TRBD2,NA,TRBV13,CASSPELAGDYNEQFF,TGTGCCAGCAGTCCTGAACTAGCGGGAGATTACAATGAGCAGTTCTTC